These 17 T cell receptor beta chains came from one sample sequenced in a study of cytomegalovirus exposure and HLA in healthy donors. Vbeta (60) and Jbeta (13) primers were used in the PCR. The protocol was immunoSEQ multiplex PCR, while the TCRdb copy is restricted to in-frame clones and leaves out a portion. This table has over 90,000 clones, 65% to 80% appearing once. Sequenced sample: PBMCs. These receptors originate from a female donor in good health and CMV-seropositive.

The chain links TRBV29-1 to TRBJ2-3, with 11 bases aligning to TRBD2. This CDR3 has 13 amino acids. Trimming took 4 bases from V and 8 from J; bases not matched to a gene: 5. In germline, CDR1 is SQVTM, CDR2 ANQGSEA. The CDR3 DNA reads as TGCAGCGTTGGGGCTAGCGGGGGGACTACGCAGTATTTT. The encoded protein is CSVGASGGTTQYF.

J is TRBJ1-5 and V is TRBV7-9; 9 nucleotides agree with TRBD1. This CDR3 spans 15 amino acids. V gave up 1 base and J gave up 4 bases; unmatched junction bases: 2. CDR1 and CDR2 from the germline V gene are SEHNR and FQNEAQ (reference sequence). Here the CDR3 DNA reads TGTGCCAGCAGCTTAGGGACAGGGGTGAATCAGCCCCAGCATTTT. This translates into CASSLGTGVNQPQHF.

This clone appeared a single time. The V call is TRBV13, the J call TRBJ2-1; TRBD2 matches at 7 bases. Germline V gene data show CDR1 as PRHDT and CDR2 as FYEKMQ (reference sequence). This CDR3 contains 18 residues. Trimming at V came to 3 bases and at J to 7 bases, leaving 18 bases not matched to a gene. As DNA, the CDR3 is TGTGCCAGCAGCTTCCGGCACGTTGAGGGGCCCGGGAGGAATGAGCAGTTCTTC. This gives the protein CASSFRHVEGPGRNEQFF.

This chain uses TRBV7-3 with TRBJ2-3; D is undetermined. The DNA end is more similar to TRBJ1-5, so the J call may be wrong. The germline gives CDR1 SGHTA, CDR2 FQGTGA. There are 13 residues in the CDR3. As DNA, the CDR3 is TGTGCCAGCAGCTTAATTGGGCAGGATACGCAGCATTTT. Protein sequence: CASSLIGQDTQHF.

This clone was found a few times. The chain links TRBV6-5 to TRBJ1-1; TRBD1 might be the D (5 bases). The CDR3 contains 13 residues. Germline CDR1 is MNHEY and CDR2 is SVGAGI. The V end lost 8 bases, the J end lost 3 bases, and 13 bases lay between the germline ends. The CDR3, as DNA: TGTGCCAGCCGGGGGGGTCCACACACTGAAGCTTTCTTT. This encodes CASRGGPHTEAFF.

The chain recombines TRBV7-9 with TRBJ2-7; 7 nucleotides agree with TRBD1. This CDR3 has 14 residues. Trimming took 7 bases from V and 2 from J; bases not matched to a gene: 8. Germline V CDR1 and CDR2: SEHNR, FQNEAQ (reference sequence). The CDR3 loop reads CASTPGTAPYEQYF. As DNA, the CDR3 is TGTGCCAGCACCCCCGGGACAGCTCCCTACGAGCAGTACTTC.

The rearrangement joins TRBV5-1 to TRBJ1-1; 7 positions agree with TRBD1. CDR1 SGHRS and CDR2 YFSETQ come from the germline V gene. The trim removed 0 bases at V and 1 base at J, leaving 3 bases unmatched. This CDR3 is built from 15 residues. The CDR3 nucleotides read TGCGCCAGCAGCTTGGCACGGACAGGGAACACTGAAGCTTTCTTT. This gives the protein CASSLARTGNTEAFF.

This clone occurred once. The V gene is TRBV9, the J gene TRBJ1-1; 7 nucleotides line up with TRBD1. Germline V gene lookup returns CDR1 SGDLS and CDR2 YYNGEE. The CDR3 runs to 14 residues. V lost 4 bases to trimming and J lost 10 bases; unmatched junction nucleotides: 13. CDR3 in amino acids: CASSPWKGTDGAFF. As DNA, the CDR3 is TGTGCCAGCAGCCCATGGAAAGGGACAGATGGAGCTTTCTTT.

Only a few counts were recorded for this clone. The same CDR3 is also encoded by other DNA sequences in this sample. The rearrangement joins TRBV9 to TRBJ1-1; D is ambiguous. The V gene's germline CDR1 is SGDLS and CDR2 YYNGEE. The CDR3 extends over 14 amino acids. V shed 0 bases and J shed 1 base, with 7 bases lying between them. CDR3 DNA: TGTGCCAGCAGCGTAGGAGGCAGGAACACTGAAGCTTTCTTT. It translates to CASSVGGRNTEAFF.

The chain combines TRBV7-9 with TRBJ1-1; TRBD1 matches at 9 bases. CDR1 and CDR2 (germline): SEHNR, FQNEAQ (reference sequence). CDR3 length: 17 residues. V trimming: 5 bases; J trimming: 2 bases; junction bases outside the gene matches: 12. The CDR3 sequence: CASSTSPGQGRNTEAFF. In nucleotides, the CDR3 is TGTGCCAGCAGCACATCCCCGGGACAGGGCCGTAACACTGAAGCTTTCTTT.

This clone was found a few times. V and J are TRBV18 and TRBJ2-1; TRBD2 matches at 12 bases. V lost 0 bases to trimming and J lost 6 bases; unmatched junction nucleotides: 0. CDR3 size: 15 residues. Germline CDR1 reads KGHSH; CDR2 reads LQKENI. DNA of the CDR3: TGTGCCAGCTCACCACCGGGACTAGCGGGCAATGAGCAGTTCTTC. As protein: CASSPPGLAGNEQFF.

The chain couples TRBV7-3 to TRBJ2-5, with TRBD2 matching 9 bases. This CDR3 has 14 residues. The ends lost 2 bases at V and 5 bases at J; junction bases unmatched: 3. Germline assignment: CDR1 SGHTA and CDR2 FQGTGA. The CDR3 region is CASSLLAGVETQYF. The CDR3 DNA follows: TGTGCCAGCAGCTTATTAGCGGGGGTTGAGACCCAGTACTTC.

This clone was counted a single time. V usage is TRBV7-2 and J usage is TRBJ2-2; weak D call: TRBD1 (5 bases). V was cut by 3 bases and J by 6 bases, with 17 bases left in between. The CDR3 consists of 16 residues. Germline loops: CDR1 SGHTA, CDR2 FQGNSA. The CDR3 protein is CASSLRFVQVPGELFF. DNA of the CDR3: TGTGCCAGCAGCTTGCGCTTCGTACAGGTCCCCGGGGAGCTGTTTTTT.

This chain connects TRBV6-1 to TRBJ2-7, with TRBD2 matching over 7 bases. Germline-derived CDR1 and CDR2 are MNHNS and SASEGT. This CDR3 region has 12 residues. J gave up 2 bases and V 10 bases, and 5 bases lay outside the gene matches. CDR3 region: CATREGPYEQYF. CDR3 sequence (DNA): TGTGCCACCAGGGAGGGGCCCTACGAGCAGTACTTC.

V gene TRBV9 combines with J gene TRBJ2-7; TRBD1 might be the D (6 bases). V dropped 0 bases and J dropped 0 bases, with 10 bases sitting between them. The CDR3 is 15 amino acids. Per germline, CDR1 SGDLS and CDR2 YYNGEE. The CDR3 sequence: CASSVDRAGSYEQYF. DNA for the CDR3: TGTGCCAGCAGCGTAGACAGGGCAGGCTCCTACGAGCAGTACTTC.

V and J are TRBV28 and TRBJ1-2, with 7 nucleotides matching TRBD1. This CDR3 contains 13 residues. J gave up 7 bases and V 11 bases, and 13 bases lay outside the gene matches. Germline V gives CDR1 MDHEN, CDR2 SYDVKM. The CDR3 reads CAVPERQGAGYTF. The CDR3 DNA follows: TGTGCCGTACCCGAGAGACAGGGTGCTGGCTACACCTTC.

The chain has TRBV5-1 and TRBJ1-2; D unclear. The CDR3 length is 12 residues. Germline V gene lookup returns CDR1 SGHRS and CDR2 YFSETQ. Trimming shortened V by 4 bases and J by 6 bases, and 10 bases separated the two germline ends. CDR3 DNA: TGCGCCAGCAGCGGAGGGCCCCATGGCTACACCTTC. It translates to CASSGGPHGYTF. Full variable domain (missing parts from reference TRBV5-1 and TRBJ1-2): KAGVTQTPRYLIKTRGQQVTLSCSPISGHRSVSWYQQTPGQGLQFLFEYFSETQRNKGNFPGRFSGRQFSNSRSEMNVSTLELGDSALYLCASSGGPHGYTFGSGTRLTVV.